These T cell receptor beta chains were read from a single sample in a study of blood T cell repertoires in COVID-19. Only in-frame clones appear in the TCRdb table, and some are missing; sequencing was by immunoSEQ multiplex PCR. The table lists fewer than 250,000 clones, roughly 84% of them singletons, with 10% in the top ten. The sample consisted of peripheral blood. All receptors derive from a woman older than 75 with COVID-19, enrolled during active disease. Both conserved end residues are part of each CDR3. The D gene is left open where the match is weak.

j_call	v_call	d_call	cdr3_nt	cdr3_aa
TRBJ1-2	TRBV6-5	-	TGTGCCAGCAGTTCCCTCTACGGAGCTAACTATGGCTACACCTTC	CASSSLYGANYGYTF
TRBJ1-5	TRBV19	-	TGTGCCAGTAGACAGGGAAGCAATCAGCCCCAGCATTTT	CASRQGSNQPQHF
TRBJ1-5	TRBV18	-	TGTGCCAGCTCAAATACAGGGATAGGCAATCAGCCCCAGCATTTT	CASSNTGIGNQPQHF
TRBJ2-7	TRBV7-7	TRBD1	TGTGCCAGCAGCTTAGCCCCCGGGACAGGGAGCGAGCAGTACTTC	CASSLAPGTGSEQYF
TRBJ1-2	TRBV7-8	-	TGTGCCAGCAGCGAGGCCGGTAACTATGGCTACACCTTC	CASSEAGNYGYTF
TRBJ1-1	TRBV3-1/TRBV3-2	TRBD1	TGTGCCAGCAGCCAGCCAACGGGACAGACGAACACTGAAGCTTTCTTT	CASSQPTGQTNTEAFF
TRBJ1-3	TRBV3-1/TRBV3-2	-	TGTGCCAGCAGCCAAGGAGGAGCTGGAAACACCATATATTTT	CASSQGGAGNTIYF
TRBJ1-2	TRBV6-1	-	TGTGCCAGCAGTGAAATCGGCCCACAGGGAAACTATGGCTACACCTTC	CASSEIGPQGNYGYTF
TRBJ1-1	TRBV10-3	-	TGTGCCATCAGTACGACACTGTCGGCGAACACTGAAGCTTTCTTT	CAISTTLSANTEAFF
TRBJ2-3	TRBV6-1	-	TGTGCCAGCAGTGAGGGCACAGGGTATACAGATACGCAGTATTTT	CASSEGTGYTDTQYF
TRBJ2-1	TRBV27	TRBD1	TGTGCCAGCAGTGCCCGGGACAGGGGGTCCTACAATGAGCAGTTCTTC	CASSARDRGSYNEQFF
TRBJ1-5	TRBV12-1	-	TGTGCCAGCAGCCCGGGACAGGGCCATCAGCCCCAGCATTTT	CASSPGQGHQPQHF
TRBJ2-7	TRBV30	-	TGTGCCTGGAGCGGGGACAGCCGGGAGGAGCAGTACTTC	CAWSGDSREEQYF